The 4 T cell receptor beta chains listed next were all sequenced from one sample in a study of a mutant IDH1 vaccine in newly diagnosed glioma. Time point defined: baseline, week 1 (first vaccination visit). Treatment given: pre-vaccination baseline after standard-of-care therapy. Using immunoSEQ multiplex PCR, the repertoire was profiled, and TCRdb retains in-frame clones only, with some absent. Of 70,000 or so clones in the sample, around 80% were seen once. This material consisted of peripheral blood mononuclear cells (PBMCs), taken from a glioma patient treated with radiotherapy, temozolomide or both. The receptor source for this set is a woman in her late teens or twenties with glioma. Some clones in this sample may be carry-over from other donors' samples.

This chain uses TRBV5-1 with TRBJ1-2, with 7 positions matching TRBD1. The trim removed 4 bases at V and 4 bases at J, leaving 7 bases unmatched. This CDR3 region has 14 residues. CDR1 and CDR2 from the germline V gene are SGHRS and YFSETQ. The CDR3: CASSDTGQRYGYTF. The CDR3 DNA reads as TGCGCCAGCAGCGACACGGGACAGCGCTATGGCTACACCTTC.

This sequence joins TRBV5-6 and TRBJ1-1; perhaps TRBD1 as D (5 bases). Germline V gene lookup returns CDR1 SGHDT and CDR2 YYEEEE. The V end lost 4 bases, the J end lost 5 bases, and 15 bases lay between the germline ends. This CDR3 spans 14 amino acids. The CDR3 spells CASSPAGRITEAFF. The CDR3 nucleotides are TGTGCCAGCAGCCCTGCAGGGAGAATAACTGAAGCTTTCTTT.

This chain links TRBV4-1 with TRBJ2-7; D is undetermined. Germline CDR1 is MGHRA and CDR2 is YSYEKL. V gave up 0 bases and J gave up 2 bases, with 11 bases separating them. This CDR3 region has 15 residues. This CDR3 is CASSQDLGYTYEQYF. The CDR3 bases are TGCGCCAGCAGCCAAGATCTAGGGTACACCTACGAGCAGTACTTC.

The CDR3 DNA reads as TGTGCCAGCAGCTTGACAGACTACTCCTACGAGCAGTACTTC. Translation gives CASSLTDYSYEQYF. This chain connects TRBV5-4 to TRBJ2-7, with a possible D match to TRBD2 (5 bases). The CDR3 runs 14 residues. Germline CDR1 reads SGHNT; CDR2 reads YYREEE (reference sequence). Trimming took off 1 base at V and 0 bases at J, with 8 bases between the two ends.